The 18 T cell receptor beta chains listed next were all sequenced from one sample in a study of shared clonotypes between healthy human individuals. Measured with immunoSEQ multiplex PCR; TCRdb has only the in-frame clones, and not every one. Among about 2 million clones listed, roughly 94% were seen once. Naive CD8 cells comprised CD45RO-negative, CCR7-positively selected cells, excluding terminally differentiated effector memory CD45RA+ cells. Material for sequencing was naive CD8+ T cells sorted from blood. These receptors were taken from a man between 18 and 35 years old in good health.

CDR3 DNA: TGCGCCAGCAGCGAGGAGACAGAGACCCAGTACTTC. Translation gives CASSEETETQYF. The chain joins TRBV5-1 to TRBJ2-5; no clear D. Germline loops: CDR1 SGHRS, CDR2 YFSETQ. V dropped 4 bases and J dropped 4 bases, with 8 bases sitting between them. This CDR3 is 12 amino acids long.

This clone was counted only a few times. The rearrangement uses TRBV5-1 and TRBJ1-2, with D maybe TRBD1 (5 bases). Deletions cut 0 bases from V and 4 bases from J, with 10 bases between. This CDR3 region has 14 residues. CDR1 and CDR2 from the germline V gene are SGHRS and YFSETQ. DNA of the CDR3: TGCGCCAGCAGCTTGGTAGGACACCGCTATGGCTACACCTTC. Amino acid sequence: CASSLVGHRYGYTF.

The V call is TRBV11-1, the J call TRBJ2-2, with D tentatively TRBD2 (5 bases). Germline V gene lookup returns CDR1 SGHAT and CDR2 FQDESV (reference sequence). V lost 5 bases and J lost 4, with 11 bases in between. CDR3 size: 14 residues. The CDR3 loop reads CASSLRESTGELFF. CDR3 in DNA: TGTGCCAGCAGCCTCCGGGAATCCACCGGGGAGCTGTTTTTT.

The chain carries TRBV9 and TRBJ1-1, with D possibly matching TRBD1 (6 bases). The CDR3 covers 13 residues. CDR1 and CDR2 (germline): SGDLS, YYNGEE. Deletions cut 1 base from V and 6 bases from J, with 10 bases between. CDR3 coding DNA: TGTGCCAGCAGCGTATCAGGGGAGCCTGAAGCTTTCTTT. As protein: CASSVSGEPEAFF.

This clone was counted a single time. The rearrangement links TRBV18 to TRBJ1-3; D is ambiguous. The CDR3 loop spans 13 amino acids. Germline values: CDR1 KGHSH, CDR2 LQKENI. Trimming stripped 6 bases from V and 1 base from J, with 7 bases between. CDR3: CASSTDSGNTIYF. The CDR3 DNA follows: TGTGCCAGCTCTACAGATTCTGGAAACACCATATATTTT. The full variable domain, with the rest looked up from reference TRBV18 and TRBJ1-3, is NAGVMQNPRHLVRRRGQEARLRCSPMKGHSHVYWYRQLPEEGLKFMVYLQKENIIDESGMPKERFSAEFPKEGPSILRIQQVVRGDSAAYFCASSTDSGNTIYFGEGSWLTVV.

For the CDR3, the DNA is TGTGCCTGGAGCGACTATGAGGGGCCCACCGGGGAGCTGTTTTTT. It translates to CAWSDYEGPTGELFF. This chain joins TRBV30 and TRBJ2-2, with D perhaps assigned TRBD1 or TRBD2 (5 bases each). The CDR3 extends over 15 amino acids. Germline V gene lookup returns CDR1 GTSNPN and CDR2 SVGIG (reference sequence). V lost 3 bases, J lost 4 bases, and 15 bases lay in between.

The J gene is TRBJ1-4, the V gene TRBV2; the D is unclear. Deletions cut 1 base from V and 7 bases from J, with 10 bases between. The CDR3 loop spans 14 amino acids. The germline CDR1 and CDR2 sequences are SNHLY and FYNNEI. The CDR3 spells CASSEGGSGEKLFF. CDR3 bases: TGTGCCAGCAGTGAAGGGGGAAGTGGTGAAAAACTGTTTTTT.

This sequence joins TRBV4-1 and TRBJ1-6, with a possible D match to TRBD1 (5 bases). The germline gives CDR1 MGHRA, CDR2 YSYEKL. V shed 2 bases and J shed 19 bases, with 18 bases lying between them. The CDR3 consists of 13 residues. DNA for the CDR3: TGCGCCAGCAGCCAAATTGGTGTTGGGGGGGTTCACTTT. It encodes CASSQIGVGGVHF.

This chain connects TRBV7-8 to TRBJ2-6; TRBD2 might be the D (6 bases). Trimming stripped 5 bases from V and 0 bases from J, with 17 bases between. The CDR3 length is 18 residues. CDR1 SGHVS and CDR2 FQNEAQ come from the germline V gene. The DNA for the CDR3 is TGTGCCAGCAGCACCTCCGGGACTGTATACTCTGGGGCCAACGTCCTGACTTTC. Translation: CASSTSGTVYSGANVLTF.

Remarks on this clone: The same CDR3 is also encoded by other DNA sequences in this sample. This chain connects TRBV11-3 to TRBJ2-7; D perhaps matches TRBD2 (6 bases). The CDR3 runs to 13 residues. V gave up 2 bases and J gave up 3 bases, with 8 bases separating them. Looked up from germline, CDR1 is SGHNT and CDR2 is YENEEA. The CDR3 region has the DNA TGTGCCAGCAGCTTAACCGGGGGCTACGAGCAGTACTTC. The encoded protein is CASSLTGGYEQYF.

The chain carries TRBV4-3 and TRBJ2-2, with 8 bases matching TRBD2. CDR3 length: 15 residues. With 3 bases clipped from V and 7 bases from J, the junction kept 7 bases outside the gene matches. Germline V CDR1 and CDR2: LGHNA, YSLEER. CDR3 coding DNA: TGCGCCAGCAGCCAGGTGGGACTAGTGATCGGGGAGCTGTTTTTT. Translated, it gives CASSQVGLVIGELFF.

This chain uses TRBV11-2 with TRBJ2-2; 9 nucleotides match TRBD2. Germline assignment: CDR1 SGHAT and CDR2 FQNNGV. After removal of 5 bases from V and 6 bases from J, the junction contained 10 bases not matched to a gene. The CDR3 sequence is 16 residues long. The chain's CDR3 is CASSLLGAGGSGELFF. The CDR3 nucleotides read TGTGCCAGCAGCCTCCTAGGAGCGGGGGGTTCCGGGGAGCTGTTTTTT. The whole variable domain, remainder taken from reference TRBV11-2 and TRBJ2-2, is EAGVAQSPRYKIIEKRQSVAFWCNPISGHATLYWYQQILGQGPKLLIQFQNNGVVDDSQLPKDRFSAERLKGVDSTLKIQPAKLEDSAVYLCASSLLGAGGSGELFFGEGSRLTVL.

CDR3 sequence (DNA): TGTGCCAGCAGTTACTTGGGCCTAGAGCTGTTTTTT. Translated: CASSYLGLELFF. The chain employs TRBV6-6 and TRBJ2-2; D is undetermined. Germline V lookup: CDR1 MNHNY, CDR2 SVGAGI (reference sequence). The CDR3 loop spans 12 amino acids. V gave up 1 base and J gave up 11 bases, with 8 bases separating them.

This sequence joins TRBV7-8 and TRBJ1-1; D is perhaps TRBD1 (6 bases). The germline CDR1 and CDR2 sequences are SGHVS and FQNEAQ. CDR3 length: 14 amino acids. The V and J ends lost 3 bases and 4 bases respectively, with 12 bases between them. The CDR3 DNA is TGTGCCAGCAGCTTGGCCCGAGGGGGCACTGAAGCTTTCTTT. Translation: CASSLARGGTEAFF.

This clone came up once. This sequence joins TRBV11-2 and TRBJ2-7, with D possibly called TRBD1 or TRBD2 (5 bases each). The CDR3 spans 14 residues. The V gene's germline CDR1 is SGHAT and CDR2 FQNNGV. V was trimmed by 3 bases and J by 4 bases, leaving 13 bases between them. CDR3 protein: CASSLGLGEYEQYF. As DNA, the CDR3 is TGTGCCAGCAGCTTGGGCCTAGGGGAGTACGAGCAGTACTTC.

The chain combines TRBV19 with TRBJ1-1, with D perhaps TRBD1 (5 bases). Trimming removed 6 bases from V and 5 bases from J, with 16 bases in between. This CDR3 contains 14 residues. Germline V CDR1 and CDR2: LNHDA, SQIVND (reference sequence). The DNA for the CDR3 is TGTGCCAGTAGACAGTATATGGGACGGACTGAAGCTTTCTTT. Translated, it gives CASRQYMGRTEAFF.

The V call is TRBV5-3, the J call TRBJ1-1; D is undetermined. TRBV5-3 is an ORF, with its function uncertain. The germline V and J ends were trimmed by 2 bases and 0 bases, with 11 bases remaining between them. The CDR3 runs to 15 residues. DNA of the CDR3: TGTGCCAGAAGCTTTTACAAGGAGTTGAACACTGAAGCTTTCTTT. It yields the protein CARSFYKELNTEAFF.

The chain carries TRBV7-9 and TRBJ1-5, with D possibly TRBD1 on 5 matching bases. CDR3 size: 14 residues. Germline CDR1 reads SEHNR; CDR2 reads FQNEAQ (reference sequence). V was shortened by 6 bases and J by 5 bases, with 14 bases between the two germline ends. The CDR3 loop reads CASSLGQAHQPQHF. CDR3 sequence (DNA): TGTGCCAGCAGTCTGGGGCAGGCCCATCAGCCCCAGCATTTT.